This paragraph covers one TCR beta chain sequence. Its antigen is still unknown. This sample was included in a study of T cells expressing NK-cell markers. Study-wide points: The CD3+CD56-NKG2C+ fraction of several donors was also led by these clonotypes.

5'RACE template switching with UMIs produced the TCR beta cDNA. Reanalyzing the 5' RACE reads, TCRdb keeps one entry per CDR3 protein, without DNA. This table lists some 140,000 distinct CDR3 sequences. Germline V lookup: CDR1 KGHDR, CDR2 SFDVKD. The CDR3 sequence is 14 residues long. The sample was blood T cells: a sorted CD56 or NKG2C T cell subset, CD4+ or CD8+ T cells, or bulk PBMC T cells (not recorded which). This sequence originates from a woman aged 45-59 years in good health. This chain uses TRBV24-1 with TRBJ2-1. CDR3 protein: CATSDLRVGNEQFF.